The next 30 T cell receptor beta chains were all read from a single sample in a study of blood T cell repertoires in COVID-19. Assay used: immunoSEQ multiplex PCR; TCRdb lists only in-frame clones, some missing. The table has 130,000 to 150,000 clones, approximately 80% seen once. Input material: peripheral blood. The receptors shown here come from a man aged 70-80 years who had recovered from COVID-19.

This clone has only one observation. The chain joins TRBV21-1 to TRBJ1-6; TRBD1 reflects the table's D call only, with no check against the DNA. TRBV21-1 is assigned pseudogene status. This CDR3 spans 15 amino acids. CDR3 coding DNA: TGTGCCAGCAGCGAACCGGGACAGGGGTTTTCACCCCTCCACTTT. This translates into CASSEPGQGFSPLHF.

The chain combines TRBV4-2 with TRBJ2-7, with 13 bases fitting TRBD2. V dropped 1 base and J dropped 7; count of bases not matched to a gene: 7. Germline lookup yields CDR1 LGHNA and CDR2 YNFKEQ. This CDR3 spans 16 amino acids. CDR3 protein: CASSQVGLAGANEQYF. CDR3 sequence (DNA): TGTGCCAGCAGCCAAGTTGGACTAGCGGGAGCAAATGAGCAGTACTTC.

This chain joins TRBV30 and TRBJ2-5; 13 bases line up with TRBD2. CDR3 length: 14 amino acids. Germline V gene data show CDR1 as GTSNPN and CDR2 as SVGIG (reference sequence). With 4 bases clipped from V and 5 bases from J, the junction kept 4 bases outside the gene matches. CDR3 coding DNA: TGTGCCTGGATGACTAGCGGGAGGTATGAGACCCAGTACTTC. Its protein is CAWMTSGRYETQYF. Full variable domain (remainder filled in from reference TRBV30 and TRBJ2-5): SQTIHQWPATLVQPVGSPLSLECTVEGTSNPNLYWYRQAAGRGLQLLFYSVGIGQISSEVPQNLSASRPQDRQFILSSKKLLLSDSGFYLCAWMTSGRYETQYFGPGTRLLVL.

The rearrangement links TRBV7-3 to TRBJ2-1; 9 bases align to TRBD2. Germline loops: CDR1 SGHTA, CDR2 FQGTGA. The CDR3 has 17 amino acids. Trimming removed 0 bases from V and 6 bases from J; junction bases left unmatched: 9. CDR3 sequence reads: CASSLTVSGSVSNEQFF. CDR3 nucleotides: TGTGCCAGCAGCTTAACCGTTAGCGGGAGTGTTAGCAATGAGCAGTTCTTC.

The chain is built from TRBV19 and TRBJ2-3; 8 bases match TRBD2. From germline, CDR1 is LNHDA and CDR2 SQIVND (reference sequence). Trimming cost V 5 bases and J 1 base; bases outside gene matches: 2. The CDR3 totals 14 residues. CDR3 in DNA: TGTGCCAGTAGTCCAGCGGGAGGCACAGATACGCAGTATTTT. Its protein product is CASSPAGGTDTQYF. The complete variable domain, with remaining parts taken from reference TRBV19 and TRBJ2-3, reads DGGITQSPKYLFRKEGQNVTLSCEQNLNHDAMYWYRQDPGQGLRLIYYSQIVNDFQKGDIAEGYSVSREKKESFPLTVTSAQKNPTAFYLCASSPAGGTDTQYFGPGTRLTVL.

This chain uses TRBV6-5 with TRBJ2-2; 11 nucleotides match TRBD2. In germline, CDR1 is MNHEY, CDR2 SVGAGI. The CDR3 spans 15 residues. Germline trimming cut 5 bases from V and 6 bases from J; bases unmatched to any gene: 5. In nucleotides, the CDR3 is TGTGCCAGCAGTCGACTAGCGGGACTCCCCGGGGAGCTGTTTTTT. Amino acids: CASSRLAGLPGELFF.

V is TRBV24-1 and J is TRBJ2-5, with 10 bases identical to TRBD1. Losses at the gene ends were 7 bases for V and 5 bases for J; bases not matched to a gene: 9. This CDR3 has 15 residues. Germline CDR1 KGHDR, CDR2 SFDVKD. The CDR3 region is CATSASGTGDETQYF. The CDR3 nucleotides read TGTGCCACCAGCGCCTCCGGGACAGGGGACGAGACCCAGTACTTC.

The CDR3 is CASTTGQAAYEQYF. CDR3 coding DNA: TGTGCCAGCACTACCGGACAGGCAGCCTACGAGCAGTACTTC. J is TRBJ2-7 and V is TRBV6-5; 7 nucleotides match TRBD1. CDR3 length: 14 residues. From germline, CDR1 is MNHEY and CDR2 SVGAGI. J gave up 2 bases and V 7 bases, and 8 bases lay outside the gene matches.

The sample holds one count of this clone. The V and J genes are TRBV10-3 and TRBJ2-1; 9 bases are shared with TRBD2. This CDR3 spans 16 amino acids. The trim removed 3 bases at V and 5 bases at J, leaving 8 bases unmatched. Germline V gene sequence: CDR1 ENHRY, CDR2 SYGVKD. CDR3 sequence (DNA): TGTGCCATCAGTGAACAATATAGCGGGGGAAACAATGAGCAGTTCTTC. Protein sequence: CAISEQYSGGNNEQFF.

The genes are TRBV6-5 and TRBJ2-1, with D maybe TRBD2 (5 bases). The CDR3 spans 14 residues. Germline loops: CDR1 MNHEY, CDR2 SVGAGI. V was clipped by 8 bases and J by 0 bases, with 11 bases between them. The CDR3 coding sequence is TGTGCCAGCGCGGACGGAGGCTCCTACAATGAGCAGTTCTTC. This gives the protein CASADGGSYNEQFF.

The chain links TRBV10-3 to TRBJ2-3, with 13 bases matching TRBD2. V lost 4 bases and J lost 3; bases outside the gene matches: 1. This CDR3 has 15 residues. Germline CDR1 is ENHRY and CDR2 is SYGVKD. CDR3 coding DNA: TGTGCCATCAGTGCGGGACTAGCGGGGACAGATACGCAGTATTTT. It encodes CAISAGLAGTDTQYF.

This sequence joins TRBV5-8 and TRBJ2-7; D is ambiguous. Trimming pared 6 bases from V and 2 bases from J, leaving 15 bases between. CDR3 length equals 14 residues. Per germline, CDR1 SGHTS and CDR2 YDEGEE. The CDR3 is CASIERGRTYEQYF. The CDR3 DNA reads TGTGCCAGCATCGAGAGAGGTCGAACCTACGAGCAGTACTTC. Full variable domain (missing parts from reference TRBV5-8 and TRBJ2-7): EAGVTQSPTHLIKTRGQQATLRCSPISGHTSVYWYQQALGLGLQFLLWYDEGEERNRGNFPPRFSGRQFPNYSSELNVNALELEDSALYLCASIERGRTYEQYFGPGTRLTVT.

The V call is TRBV30, the J call TRBJ1-2, with D possibly matching TRBD1 (6 bases). The germline V gene has CDR1 GTSNPN and CDR2 SVGIG (reference sequence). This CDR3 is built from 12 residues. Trimming took off 5 bases at V and 8 bases at J, with 15 bases between the two ends. CDR3 amino acids: CAWGGQGQGYTF. For the CDR3, the DNA is TGTGCCTGGGGGGGGCAGGGTCAAGGCTACACCTTC. Full variable domain (outside the CDR3, taken from reference TRBV30 and TRBJ1-2): SQTIHQWPATLVQPVGSPLSLECTVEGTSNPNLYWYRQAAGRGLQLLFYSVGIGQISSEVPQNLSASRPQDRQFILSSKKLLLSDSGFYLCAWGGQGQGYTFGSGTRLTVV.

This chain connects TRBV10-3 to TRBJ2-2, with D perhaps matching TRBD1 (6 bases). V gave up 8 bases and J gave up 0 bases, with 10 bases separating them. CDR1 ENHRY and CDR2 SYGVKD come from the germline V gene. There are 14 residues in the CDR3. CDR3 residues: CAIGPGANTGELFF. Here the CDR3 DNA reads TGTGCCATCGGTCCAGGGGCGAACACCGGGGAGCTGTTTTTT.

This chain links TRBV7-9 with TRBJ2-5; 14 positions agree with TRBD2. Trimming took 5 bases from V and 5 from J; bases not matched to a gene: 1. CDR1 and CDR2 (germline): SEHNR, FQNEAQ (reference sequence). The CDR3 is 14 amino acids. CDR3 sequence (DNA): TGTGCCAGCAGCCGACTAGCGGGAGGGGAGACCCAGTACTTC. It specifies CASSRLAGGETQYF. Filled out from reference TRBV7-9 and TRBJ2-5, the complete variable domain reads DTGVSQNPRHKITKRGQNVTFRCDPISEHNRLYWYRQTLGQGPEFLTYFQNEAQLEKSRLLSDRFSAERPKGSFSTLEIQRTEQGDSAMYLCASSRLAGGETQYFGPGTRLLVL.

Many counts were recorded for this clone. This chain uses TRBV19 with TRBJ1-5; 10 bases map to TRBD1. This CDR3 has 15 amino acids. V gave up 5 bases and J gave up 2 bases; unmatched junction bases: 3. The germline V gene has CDR1 LNHDA and CDR2 SQIVND (reference sequence). This CDR3 is CASSDRGLGNQPQHF. The CDR3, as DNA: TGTGCCAGTAGTGACAGGGGGCTTGGCAATCAGCCCCAGCATTTT.

This clone came up a few times. This chain uses TRBV4-1 with TRBJ2-7; 8 bases map to TRBD2. Trimming at V came to 3 bases and at J to 4 bases, leaving 14 bases not matched to a gene. Germline V lookup: CDR1 MGHRA, CDR2 YSYEKL. The CDR3 consists of 17 residues. In DNA form, the CDR3 reads TGCGCCAGCAGCCACCGGGGCGGGGGGACTAGGCCTTACGAGCAGTACTTC. It codes for CASSHRGGGTRPYEQYF.

This clone was recorded only once. The chain carries TRBV11-3 and TRBJ2-1; D perhaps matches TRBD2 (6 bases). Germline CDR1 reads SGHNT; CDR2 reads YENEEA. Trimming pared 4 bases from V and 10 bases from J, leaving 17 bases between. The CDR3 totals 14 residues. The CDR3 region has the DNA TGTGCCAGCAGCTCGGAGGGCCGGGTTTGGGAGCAGTTCTTC. It specifies CASSSEGRVWEQFF.

Concerning this clone itself: A much bigger clone sits one base away, suggesting this may be a read error. The chain uses TRBV27 and TRBJ2-2; D call uncertain. There are 12 residues in the CDR3. The V and J ends lost 6 bases and 1 base respectively, with 3 bases between them. CDR1 is MNHEY, CDR2 SMNVEV, per germline (reference sequence). Here the CDR3 DNA reads TGTGCCAGCAGCCGGAACACCGGGGAGCTGTTTTTT. This gives the protein CASSRNTGELFF.

The chain has TRBV18 and TRBJ2-3, with 7 bases lining up with TRBD2. Germline V gives CDR1 KGHSH, CDR2 LQKENI. The CDR3 covers 14 residues. With 1 base clipped from V and 4 bases from J, the junction kept 2 bases outside the gene matches. CDR3: CASSPQAGADTQYF. CDR3 bases: TGTGCCAGCTCACCACAGGCGGGGGCAGATACGCAGTATTTT.

The V gene is TRBV7-2, the J gene TRBJ2-1, with D maybe TRBD2 (5 bases). The V and J ends lost 2 bases and 2 bases respectively, with 10 bases between them. Germline V CDR1 and CDR2: SGHTA, FQGNSA. The CDR3 contains 15 residues. CDR3: CASSLKDSPYNEQFF. As DNA, the CDR3 is TGTGCCAGCAGCTTAAAGGACTCCCCCTACAATGAGCAGTTCTTC. Complete variable domain (other parts from reference TRBV7-2 and TRBJ2-1): GAGVSQSPSNKVTEKGKDVELRCDPISGHTALYWYRQSLGQGLEFLIYFQGNSAPDKSGLPSDRFSAERTGGSVSTLTIQRTQQEDSAVYLCASSLKDSPYNEQFFGPGTRLTVL.

The chain uses TRBV29-1 and TRBJ2-5; 12 bases map to TRBD2. This CDR3 is built from 16 residues. With V trimmed by 6 bases and J by 0 bases, 8 bases remained unmatched. Per germline, CDR1 SQVTM and CDR2 ANQGSEA. The CDR3 coding sequence is TGCAGCGTCTACGGGCTAGCGGGAGGGTACCAAGAGACCCAGTACTTC. It translates to CSVYGLAGGYQETQYF.

This chain uses TRBV27 with TRBJ2-2; perhaps TRBD2 as D (7 bases). The CDR3 is 16 residues long. Trimming stripped 9 bases from V and 6 bases from J, with 23 bases between. CDR1 is MNHEY, CDR2 SMNVEV, per germline (reference sequence). The CDR3 loop is CAREGGGAGYAGELFF. CDR3 DNA sequence: TGTGCCAGGGAGGGGGGGGGCGCCGGGTATGCCGGGGAGCTGTTTTTT.

This clone has only a few counts. The chain uses TRBV3-1 (or the pseudogene TRBV3-2) and TRBJ2-5; D possibly corresponds to TRBD2 (6 bases). V lost 5 bases and J lost 4, with 14 bases in between. The CDR3 is 14 residues long. The germline V gene encodes CDR1 LGHDT and CDR2 YNNKEL (reference sequence). The CDR3 loop reads CASSSDGRSETQYF. The CDR3 nucleotides read TGTGCCAGCAGCTCTGACGGGAGATCAGAGACCCAGTACTTC.

This CDR3 reads CASSDGPGDTQYF. The DNA for the CDR3 is TGTGCCAGTAGTGACGGCCCGGGAGATACGCAGTATTTT. V gene TRBV19 combines with J gene TRBJ2-3; D is ambiguous. The germline CDR1 and CDR2 sequences are LNHDA and SQIVND (reference sequence). This CDR3 spans 13 amino acids. The V end lost 5 bases, the J end lost 5 bases, and 11 bases lay between the germline ends.

The rearrangement uses TRBV18 and TRBJ1-3; the D is unclear. This CDR3 is 16 amino acids long. Germline V lookup: CDR1 KGHSH, CDR2 LQKENI. V was clipped by 5 bases and J by 0 bases, with 14 bases between them. The DNA for the CDR3 is TGTGCCAGCTCAAATATGGACGGGAGCTCTGGAAACACCATATATTTT. Translating gives CASSNMDGSSGNTIYF.

This chain uses TRBV20-1 with TRBJ2-7, with D possibly TRBD2 on 6 matching bases. Trimming took off 7 bases at V and 4 bases at J, with 11 bases between the two ends. CDR3 length equals 11 residues. CDR1 and CDR2 from the germline V gene are DFQATT and SNEGSKA (reference sequence). The CDR3 sequence: CSVPSGYEQYF. In DNA form, the CDR3 reads TGCAGTGTCCCCAGCGGGTACGAGCAGTACTTC.

The V gene is TRBV2, the J gene TRBJ1-1; tentative D call: TRBD1 (6 bases). The CDR3 is made up of 13 amino acids. Trimming removed 3 bases at V and 3 bases at J, with 8 bases between. Per the germline V gene, CDR1 is SNHLY and CDR2 is FYNNEI. CDR3 in amino acids: CASSEDRHTEAFF. The CDR3 nucleotides are TGTGCCAGCAGTGAGGACAGACACACTGAAGCTTTCTTT.

V and J are TRBV4-1 and TRBJ2-5; D is perhaps TRBD1 (6 bases). Germline V lookup: CDR1 MGHRA, CDR2 YSYEKL. The CDR3 runs to 13 residues. Trimming took 4 bases from V and 5 from J, leaving 11 bases between them. The CDR3 sequence is CASSPQGWETQYF. For the CDR3, the DNA is TGCGCCAGCAGCCCACAGGGCTGGGAGACCCAGTACTTC.

This sequence joins TRBV30 and TRBJ2-7; perhaps TRBD2 as D (5 bases). V was cut by 8 bases and J by 0 bases, with 11 bases left in between. The CDR3 runs 12 residues. Germline V gene lookup returns CDR1 GTSNPN and CDR2 SVGIG (reference sequence). The chain's CDR3 is CALRGSSYEQYF. CDR3 DNA: TGTGCCCTGCGAGGGAGCTCCTACGAGCAGTACTTC.